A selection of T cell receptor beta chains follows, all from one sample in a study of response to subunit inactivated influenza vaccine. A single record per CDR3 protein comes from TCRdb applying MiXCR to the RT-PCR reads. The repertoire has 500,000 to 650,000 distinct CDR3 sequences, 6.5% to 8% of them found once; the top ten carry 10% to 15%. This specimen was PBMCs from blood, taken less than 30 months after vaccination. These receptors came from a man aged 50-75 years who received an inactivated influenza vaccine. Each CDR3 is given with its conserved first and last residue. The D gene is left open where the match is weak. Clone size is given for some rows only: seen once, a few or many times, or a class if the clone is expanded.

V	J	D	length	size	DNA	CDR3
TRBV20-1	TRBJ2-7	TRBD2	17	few	TGCAGTGCTAGATCTCCGGGACTAGCGGTGAGCTCCTACGAGCAGTACTTC	CSARSPGLAVSSYEQYF
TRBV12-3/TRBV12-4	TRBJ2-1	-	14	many	TGTGCCAGCAGTCCCCGTTCTACGGCTTCCGAGCAGTTCTTC	CASSPRSTASEQFF
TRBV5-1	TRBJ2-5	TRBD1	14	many	TGCGCCAGCAGCTTGTCTACAGGGGAAGAGACCCAGTACTTC	CASSLSTGEETQYF
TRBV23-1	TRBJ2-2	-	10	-	TGCGCCAGCACTGGAGGGGAGCTGTTTTTT	CASTGGELFF
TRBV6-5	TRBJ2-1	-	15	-	TGTGCCAGCAGTTACTCGAGTGGCTCCTACAATGAGCAGTTCTTC	CASSYSSGSYNEQFF
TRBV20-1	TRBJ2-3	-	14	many	TGCAGTGCTAGCTCCCCTGGGGGGAAGAATACGCAGTATTTT	CSASSPGGKNTQYF
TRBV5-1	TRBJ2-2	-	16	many	TGCGCCAGCAGCTTGGATGTTCTAATGGGAACCGGGGAGCTGTTTTTT	CASSLDVLMGTGELFF
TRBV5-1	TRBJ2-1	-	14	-	TGCGCCAGCAGCCCCAGTGAACGGTACAATGAGCAGTTCTTC	CASSPSERYNEQFF
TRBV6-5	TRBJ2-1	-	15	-	TGTGCCAGCAGTTACTCGGGGGCGCGGGGCAATGAGCAGTTCTTC	CASSYSGARGNEQFF
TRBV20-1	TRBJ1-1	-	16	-	TGCAGTGCTAGAGATCTTGTGACGCCTGTGAACACTGAAGCTTTCTTT	CSARDLVTPVNTEAFF
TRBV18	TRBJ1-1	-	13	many	TGTGCCAGCTCAACAAAACAGGGCACTGAAGCTTTCTTT	CASSTKQGTEAFF
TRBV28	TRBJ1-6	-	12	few	TGTGCCAGCAGTTCTGATCGTGTCGGAATTTACTTT	CASSSDRVGIYF
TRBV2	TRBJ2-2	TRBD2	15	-	TGTGCCAGCAGAAAACTAGCGGCGAACACCGGGGAGCTGTTTTTT	CASRKLAANTGELFF
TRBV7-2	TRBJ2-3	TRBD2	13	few	TGTGCCAGCTGGGCGGGAGGCGCAGATACGCAGTATTTT	CASWAGGADTQYF
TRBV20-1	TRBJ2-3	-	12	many	TGCAGTGCCCCCCCGAGTGGAGATACGCAGTATTTT	CSAPPSGDTQYF
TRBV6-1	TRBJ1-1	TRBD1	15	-	TGTGCCAGCAGTGGAGGAGCAGGGGGGAACACTGAAGCTTTCTTT	CASSGGAGGNTEAFF
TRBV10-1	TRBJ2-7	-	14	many	TGCGCCAGCAGTGCAGGGGATCTCTCCTACGAGCAGTACTTC	CASSAGDLSYEQYF
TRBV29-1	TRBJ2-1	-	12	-	TGCAGCGCGGACGCATCCTACAATGAGCAGTTCTTC	CSADASYNEQFF
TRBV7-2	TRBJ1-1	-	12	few	TGTGCCAGCAGCTTCTCTGGCTCTGAAGCTTTCTTT	CASSFSGSEAFF
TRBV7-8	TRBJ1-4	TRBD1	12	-	TGTGCCAGCAGCTTCGGACAGGGGGAACTGTTTTTT	CASSFGQGELFF
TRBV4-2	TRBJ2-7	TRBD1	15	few	TGTGCCAGCAGCCCCGGGACAGGGGGGTACCTGGAGCAGTACTTC	CASSPGTGGYLEQYF
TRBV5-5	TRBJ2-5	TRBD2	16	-	TGTGCCAGCAGCCCTGGGCCAGCGGGAGACCGAGAGACCCAGTACTTC	CASSPGPAGDRETQYF
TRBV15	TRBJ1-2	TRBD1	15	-	TGTGCCACCAGCAGGGCACCCCAGGGGGTTCGTGGCTACACCTTC	CATSRAPQGVRGYTF
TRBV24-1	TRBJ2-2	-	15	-	TGTGCCACCAGTGGATGGGATCCGAACACCGGGGAGCTGTTTTTT	CATSGWDPNTGELFF
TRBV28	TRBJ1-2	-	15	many	TGTGCCAGCAGTTTATTGCAGGGTGCTAACTATGGCTACACCTTC	CASSLLQGANYGYTF
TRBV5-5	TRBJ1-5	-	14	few	TGTGCCAGCAGCCGCGGGGACAGCAATCAGCCCCAGCATTTT	CASSRGDSNQPQHF
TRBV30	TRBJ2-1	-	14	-	TGTGCCTGGATAAGCGGCAGCTCCTACAATGAGCAGTTCTTC	CAWISGSSYNEQFF
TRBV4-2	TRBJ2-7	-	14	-	TGTGCCAGCAGCCAAGGGGCCCGGGACGGCGAGCAGTACTTC	CASSQGARDGEQYF
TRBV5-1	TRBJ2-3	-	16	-	TGCGCCAGCAGCGATGGGTGGGGCAAATCAGCAGATACGCAGTATTTT	CASSDGWGKSADTQYF
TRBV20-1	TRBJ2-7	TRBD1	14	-	TGCAGTGCTATGTCCGGACAGGGGAGCTACGAGCAGTACTTC	CSAMSGQGSYEQYF
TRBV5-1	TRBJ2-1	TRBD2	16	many	TGCGCCAGCAGCTGGGGACTAGCGGGGTCCTACAATGAGCAGTTCTTC	CASSWGLAGSYNEQFF
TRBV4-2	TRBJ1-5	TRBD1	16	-	TGTGCCAGCAGCCATGCGGGACAGGGAATGGATCAGCCCCAGCATTTT	CASSHAGQGMDQPQHF
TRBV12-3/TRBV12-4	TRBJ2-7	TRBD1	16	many	TGTGCCAGCAGCCTTAACCCCAGGGGGTTATTTGACGAGCAGTACTTC	CASSLNPRGLFDEQYF
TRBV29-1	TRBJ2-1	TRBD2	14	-	TGCAGCGGTGGAGGCGGGGGGGGAGAAAATGAGCAGTTCTTC	CSGGGGGGENEQFF
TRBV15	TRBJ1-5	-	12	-	TGTGCCACCAGCAGAGAAGGGGGGGCCCTGCATTTT	CATSREGGALHF
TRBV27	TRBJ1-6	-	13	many	TGTGCCAGCAGTACCAACCATAATTCACCCCTCCACTTT	CASSTNHNSPLHF
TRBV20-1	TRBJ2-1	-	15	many	TGCAGTGCCTATGACTCGCTCAGCTCCTACAATGAGCAGTTCTTC	CSAYDSLSSYNEQFF
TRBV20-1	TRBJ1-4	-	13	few	TGCAGTGCACGGGATCCCCTTCGGGAAAAACTGTTTTTT	CSARDPLREKLFF
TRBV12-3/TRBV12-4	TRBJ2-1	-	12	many	TGTGCCAGCAGCCCTGTTTATAGTGAGCAGTTCTTC	CASSPVYSEQFF
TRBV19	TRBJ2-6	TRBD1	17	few	TGTGCGAGCCAGGACAGGGGGCGGCCGTATGGGGCCAACGTCCTGACTTTC	CASQDRGRPYGANVLTF
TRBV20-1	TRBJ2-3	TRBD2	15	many	TGCAGTGCTGGCGGAACTAGCGGGCGCACAGATACGCAGTATTTT	CSAGGTSGRTDTQYF
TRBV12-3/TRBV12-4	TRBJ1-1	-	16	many	TGTGCCAGCAGTTTAGGGGGCGGAGGGGTTGACACTGAAGCTTTCTTT	CASSLGGGGVDTEAFF